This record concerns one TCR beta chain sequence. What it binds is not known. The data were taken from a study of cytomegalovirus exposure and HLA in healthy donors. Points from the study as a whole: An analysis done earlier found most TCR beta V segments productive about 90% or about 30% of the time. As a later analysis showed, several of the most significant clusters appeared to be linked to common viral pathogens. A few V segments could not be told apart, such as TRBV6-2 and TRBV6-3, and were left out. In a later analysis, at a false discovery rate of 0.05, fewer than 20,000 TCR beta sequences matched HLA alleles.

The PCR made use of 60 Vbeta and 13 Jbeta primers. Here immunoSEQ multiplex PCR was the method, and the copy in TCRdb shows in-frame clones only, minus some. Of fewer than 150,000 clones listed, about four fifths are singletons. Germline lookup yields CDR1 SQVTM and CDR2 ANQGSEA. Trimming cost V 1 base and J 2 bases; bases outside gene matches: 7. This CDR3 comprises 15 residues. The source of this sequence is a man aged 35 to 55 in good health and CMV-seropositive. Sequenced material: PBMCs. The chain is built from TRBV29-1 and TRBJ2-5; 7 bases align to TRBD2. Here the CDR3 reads CSVEGSQRGQETQYF. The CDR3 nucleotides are TGCAGCGTTGAAGGCTCCCAGCGGGGACAAGAGACCCAGTACTTC.